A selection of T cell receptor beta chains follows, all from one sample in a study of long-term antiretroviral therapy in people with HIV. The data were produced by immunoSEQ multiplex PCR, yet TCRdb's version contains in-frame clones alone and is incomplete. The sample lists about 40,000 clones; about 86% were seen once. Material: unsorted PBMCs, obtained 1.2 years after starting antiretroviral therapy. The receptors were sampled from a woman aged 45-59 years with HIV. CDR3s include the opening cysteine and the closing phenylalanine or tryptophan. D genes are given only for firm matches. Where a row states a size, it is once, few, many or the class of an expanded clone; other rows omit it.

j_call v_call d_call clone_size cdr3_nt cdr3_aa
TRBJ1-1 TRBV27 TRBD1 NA TGTGCCAGCAGTTCACAGGGGGCTTGGACTGAAGCTTTCTTT CASSSQGAWTEAFF
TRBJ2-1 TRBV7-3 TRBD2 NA TGTGCCAGCAGCGAGACTAGCGGGGTACATGAGCAGTTCTTC CASSETSGVHEQFF
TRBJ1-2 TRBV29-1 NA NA TGCAGCGTTGATGGAGGGGCCTATGGCTACACCTTC CSVDGGAYGYTF
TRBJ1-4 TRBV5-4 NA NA TGTGCCAGCAGCTTGGCACAAGAAAAACTGTTTTTT CASSLAQEKLFF
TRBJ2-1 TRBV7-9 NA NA TGTGCCAGCAGCCCTCCTAAGGCCTTAGGCGTCCGGTACAATGAGCAGTTCTTC CASSPPKALGVRYNEQFF
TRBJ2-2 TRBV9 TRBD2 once TGTGCCAGCAGCGTAGAGGGACTAGGCACCGGGGAGCTGTTTTTT CASSVEGLGTGELFF
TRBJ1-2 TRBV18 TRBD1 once TGTGCCAGCTCACCACAAGACAGGGGAAGGGGCTACACCTTC CASSPQDRGRGYTF
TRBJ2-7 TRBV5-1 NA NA TGCGCCAGCAGCTTCCCGGCTAGGAACGAGCAGTACTTC CASSFPARNEQYF
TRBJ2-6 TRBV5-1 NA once TGCGCCAGCAGCTTGACAGGGAGTGGGTCTGGGGCCAACGTCCTGACTTTC CASSLTGSGSGANVLTF
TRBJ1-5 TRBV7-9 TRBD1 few TGTGCCAGCAGCCTCGACAGGGATAGACAGCCCCAGCATTTT CASSLDRDRQPQHF
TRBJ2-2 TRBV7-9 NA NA TGTGCCAGCACCCCTTGGGGGGGGCGAAGCACCGGGGAGCTGTTTTTT CASTPWGGRSTGELFF
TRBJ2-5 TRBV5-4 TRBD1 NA TGTGCCAGCAGCTTACAGGGGGCCGCGAGGGAGACCCAGTACTTC CASSLQGAARETQYF